The 13 T cell receptor beta chains below were found in one sample sequenced in a study of T cell changes during pregnancy in multiple sclerosis. Profiled with immunoSEQ multiplex PCR; TCRdb holds only in-frame clones, not every one. The sample consists of 50,000 to 75,000 clones, 91% of them appearing once. The material was peripheral blood, obtained in the third trimester of pregnancy. Every receptor here comes from a female donor in good health, enrolled as a control in a pregnancy study.

The chain combines TRBV23-1 with TRBJ1-6; no clear D. TRBV23-1 is an ORF; its function is uncertain. V gave up 0 bases and J gave up 7 bases, with 4 bases separating them. This CDR3 comprises 13 residues. DNA for the CDR3: TGCGCCAGCAGTCAATCGACAAATTCACCCCTCCACTTT. Translated, it gives CASSQSTNSPLHF.

This chain connects TRBV9 to TRBJ1-2; the D gene is possibly TRBD1 (5 bases). CDR3 size: 13 residues. CDR1 and CDR2 from the germline V gene are SGDLS and YYNGEE. V gave up 0 bases and J gave up 8 bases, with 11 bases separating them. Here the CDR3 reads CASSVVQGGGYTF. DNA for the CDR3: TGTGCCAGCAGCGTAGTGCAGGGTGGGGGCTACACCTTC. The full variable domain, completed using reference TRBV9 and TRBJ1-2, is DSGVTQTPKHLITATGQRVTLRCSPRSGDLSVYWYQQSLDQGLQFLIQYYNGEERAKGNILERFSAQQFPDLHSELNLSSLELGDSALYFCASSVVQGGGYTFGSGTRLTVV.

V usage is TRBV25-1 and J usage is TRBJ2-7; 9 nucleotides agree with TRBD1. Per the germline V gene, CDR1 is MGHDK and CDR2 is SYGVNS. After removal of 8 bases from V and 2 bases from J, the junction contained 7 bases not matched to a gene. This CDR3 contains 14 residues. CDR3 DNA: TGTGCCAGCCGCCGCGGACAGGGGACCTACGAGCAGTACTTC. Translation: CASRRGQGTYEQYF.

This chain joins TRBV19 and TRBJ1-2; the D is unclear. V was trimmed by 5 bases and J by 3 bases, leaving 13 bases between them. CDR1 is LNHDA and CDR2 is SQIVND in the germline V gene (reference sequence). CDR3 length: 14 residues. The CDR3 sequence: CASSLSTFDYGYTF. The CDR3 nucleotides read TGTGCCAGTAGTCTTAGTACCTTCGACTATGGCTACACCTTC.

The rearrangement uses TRBV28 and TRBJ2-1; 10 nucleotides line up with TRBD2. Germline CDR1 and CDR2: MDHEN and SYDVKM. The CDR3 is 18 residues long. Germline trimming cut 2 bases from V and 7 bases from J; bases unmatched to any gene: 14. As DNA, the CDR3 is TGTGCCAGCAGTTTAATGGAATGGAGCGGGAGGGCCGGTAATGAGCAGTTCTTC. Residues: CASSLMEWSGRAGNEQFF.

V and J are TRBV4-1 and TRBJ2-7; D may be TRBD2 (6 bases). V dropped 0 bases and J dropped 2 bases, with 14 bases sitting between them. CDR3 length: 16 residues. CDR1 is MGHRA and CDR2 is YSYEKL in the germline V gene. The CDR3 sequence: CASSQEAGTLTYEQYF. CDR3 bases: TGCGCCAGCAGCCAAGAAGCCGGGACTTTGACCTACGAGCAGTACTTC.

A single count supports this clone. The rearrangement links TRBV5-1 to TRBJ2-1; D call uncertain. The CDR3 runs to 15 residues. The V gene's germline CDR1 is SGHRS and CDR2 YFSETQ. V was clipped by 0 bases and J by 2 bases, with 9 bases between them. This CDR3 is CASSLEQSPYNEQFF. CDR3 DNA: TGCGCCAGCAGCTTGGAACAGAGCCCCTACAATGAGCAGTTCTTC.

This clone occurred once. J is TRBJ2-2 and V is TRBV2; a possible D gene is TRBD2 (6 bases). CDR1 and CDR2 (germline): SNHLY, FYNNEI. V was pared by 6 bases and J by 0 bases, with 8 bases between. CDR3 length equals 14 residues. The CDR3: CASREGTNTGELFF. The CDR3 bases are TGTGCCAGCAGGGAGGGTACGAACACCGGGGAGCTGTTTTTT.

V and J are TRBV4-1 and TRBJ2-3; the D gene is possibly TRBD1 (6 bases). The V end lost 4 bases, the J end lost 0 bases, and 17 bases lay between the germline ends. The CDR3 sequence is 17 residues long. CDR1 is MGHRA and CDR2 is YSYEKL in the germline V gene. The chain's CDR3 is CASSRGLGASSTDTQYF. The DNA of the CDR3 is TGCGCCAGCAGCCGGGGGTTGGGGGCTTCTAGCACAGATACGCAGTATTTT.

CDR3 nucleotides: TGCGCCAGCAGCCACCTCCCGCGGGAGTATGAGCAGTTCTTC. It is translated as CASSHLPREYEQFF. The chain links TRBV4-1 to TRBJ2-1; 7 bases are shared with TRBD2. Losses at the gene ends were 3 bases for V and 8 bases for J; bases not matched to a gene: 7. Germline CDR1 is MGHRA and CDR2 is YSYEKL. This CDR3 region has 14 residues.

The chain is built from TRBV6-4 and TRBJ2-1; 8 bases line up with TRBD1. The CDR3 has 15 residues. Germline V gene sequence: CDR1 MRHNA, CDR2 SNTAGT. The junction had 9 bases not matched to a gene; V was cut back by 6 bases and J by 5 bases. This CDR3 reads CASSEDQGANNEQFF. The CDR3 DNA follows: TGTGCCAGCAGCGAAGACCAGGGGGCAAACAATGAGCAGTTCTTC.

The sample holds a few counts of this clone. J is TRBJ2-1 and V is TRBV30; 12 bases match TRBD2. This CDR3 is 14 amino acids long. The germline gives CDR1 GTSNPN, CDR2 SVGIG (reference sequence). The V gene end was trimmed by 3 bases and the J gene end by 6 bases; junction bases not matched to a gene: 3. This CDR3 is CAWRRLAGANEQFF. The CDR3 DNA is TGTGCCTGGAGGAGACTAGCGGGGGCCAATGAGCAGTTCTTC.

V and J are TRBV4-2 and TRBJ1-5; unclear D gene. V was pared by 0 bases and J by 5 bases, with 11 bases between. The CDR3 consists of 15 residues. Germline lookup yields CDR1 LGHNA and CDR2 YNFKEQ. In DNA, the CDR3 is TGTGCCAGCAGCCAAGATTTGAGGGATGATCAGCCCCAGCATTTT. It specifies CASSQDLRDDQPQHF.